This entry describes one TCR beta chain. Combining iRepertoire HTBI primers with Arm-PCR of CDR3 regions, the authors built TCR beta libraries. MiXCR, applied by TCRdb to the multiplex PCR reads, yields one record per CDR3 protein. The sample has about 350,000 distinct CDR3 sequences, about 17% seen once. The sample comes from a study of regulatory T cells in long-lasting Graves disease. Specified time point: newly diagnosed GD, antithyroid drugs for less than 3 months. The TCR library was prepared using RNA isolated from PBMCs. Investigators report Graves' disease was diagnosed under American Thyroid Association guidelines. The germline CDR1 and CDR2 sequences are SGDLS and YYNGEE. This CDR3 comprises 15 residues. Trimming pared 2 bases from V and 3 bases from J, leaving 12 bases between. This sample also belongs to another study, concerning T cells in Graves' hyperthyroidism and ophthalmopathy. This second study notes: Carried out on the TCR CDR3, a first-round RT-PCR used the HTBI primer set. Among clonotypes expanded in thyroid above 0.001, most were also found in blood.

Sequenced here: peripheral blood mononuclear cells (PBMCs), sampled at new diagnosis, from a patient treated with antithyroid drugs. This chain connects TRBV9 to TRBJ1-3, with D maybe TRBD1 (5 bases). The clonotype comes from a woman aged 18-35 years with Graves disease. The CDR3 sequence: CASSVSGTGGNTIYF. The CDR3 region has the DNA TGTGCCAGCAGCGTTTCCGGGACTGGTGGAAACACCATATATTTT.